Shown below are 9 T cell receptor beta chains from a single sample sequenced in a study of cytomegalovirus exposure and HLA in healthy donors. PCR primers comprised 60 Vbeta and 13 Jbeta primers. The assay was immunoSEQ multiplex PCR, and TCRdb's table has in-frame clones only and misses some. The repertoire holds over 75,000 clones, with 65% to 75% as singletons. The source material was PBMCs. These receptor sequences come from a man aged 30-40 years in good health and CMV-seronegative.

This chain connects TRBV5-1 to TRBJ2-1; TRBD2 agrees at 10 bases. The germline CDR1 and CDR2 sequences are SGHRS and YFSETQ. The ends lost 2 bases at V and 4 bases at J; junction bases unmatched: 30. The length of the CDR3 is 24 residues. The CDR3 reads CASSFSGLAGDSSWVRYPYNEQFF. The CDR3 DNA is TGCGCCAGCAGCTTCTCCGGGCTAGCGGGAGATTCATCTTGGGTTAGGTATCCTTACAATGAGCAGTTCTTC.

The V call is TRBV5-6, the J call TRBJ1-5; 8 positions agree with TRBD1. The CDR3 is made up of 15 amino acids. From germline, CDR1 is SGHDT and CDR2 YYEEEE. Losses at the gene ends were 5 bases for V and 1 base for J; bases not matched to a gene: 5. The CDR3: CASSPGQGSNQPQHF. For the CDR3, the DNA is TGTGCCAGCAGTCCCGGACAGGGAAGCAATCAGCCCCAGCATTTT.

This clone was seen once. The chain employs TRBV7-9 and TRBJ2-2, with TRBD1 matching over 11 bases. There are 15 residues in the CDR3. V trimming: 5 bases; J trimming: 4 bases; junction bases outside the gene matches: 3. From germline, CDR1 is SEHNR and CDR2 FQNEAQ (reference sequence). This CDR3 reads CASSVGTGGTGELFF. CDR3 in DNA: TGTGCCAGCAGCGTCGGGACAGGGGGCACCGGGGAGCTGTTTTTT.

The chain couples TRBV4-3 to TRBJ2-7; 10 bases map to TRBD1. Germline V lookup: CDR1 LGHNA, CDR2 YSLEER. Trimming at V came to 3 bases and at J to 2 bases, leaving 4 bases not matched to a gene. The CDR3 has 15 residues. CDR3 amino acids: CASSHGTGATYEQYF. The CDR3 coding sequence is TGCGCCAGCAGCCACGGGACAGGGGCCACCTACGAGCAGTACTTC.

The chain is built from TRBV25-1 and TRBJ1-1, with TRBD1 matching over 7 bases. CDR1 MGHDK and CDR2 SYGVNS come from the germline V gene. The CDR3 spans 18 residues. J lost 0 bases, V lost 5 bases, and 15 bases had no gene match. DNA of the CDR3: TGTGCCAGCAGTCCTTCTAGACAGGGTCTACCCATGAACACTGAAGCTTTCTTT. Encoded protein: CASSPSRQGLPMNTEAFF.

The CDR3: CASSVEHQNTEAFF. CDR3 nucleotide sequence: TGTGCCAGCAGTGTTGAACACCAGAACACTGAAGCTTTCTTT. The V gene is TRBV2, the J gene TRBJ1-1; no clear D gene. The V end was cut by 4 bases, the J end by 1 base, with 10 bases between. CDR1 and CDR2 from the germline V gene are SNHLY and FYNNEI. The CDR3 consists of 14 residues.

This rearrangement joins TRBV19 to TRBJ2-1; D is uncertain. This CDR3 comprises 16 residues. Germline CDR1 LNHDA, CDR2 SQIVND (reference sequence). V gave up 3 bases and J gave up 1 base, with 13 bases separating them. In nucleotides, the CDR3 is TGTGCCAGTAGTATCGAGACACACTCTTCCTACAATGAGCAGTTCTTC. Its translation is CASSIETHSSYNEQFF. Supplemented by reference TRBV19 and TRBJ2-1, the full variable domain reads DGGITQSPKYLFRKEGQNVTLSCEQNLNHDAMYWYRQDPGQGLRLIYYSQIVNDFQKGDIAEGYSVSREKKESFPLTVTSAQKNPTAFYLCASSIETHSSYNEQFFGPGTRLTVL.

V is TRBV7-9 and J is TRBJ1-1, with 8 nucleotides matching TRBD1. Germline values: CDR1 SEHNR, CDR2 FQNEAQ (reference sequence). The CDR3 covers 14 residues. The J segment lost 5 bases and the V segment lost 4 bases, leaving 6 bases of the junction unmatched. The CDR3 loop is CASSSQGARTEAFF. CDR3 DNA sequence: TGTGCCAGCAGCTCTCAGGGGGCGCGGACTGAAGCTTTCTTT.

This chain connects TRBV20-1 to TRBJ1-1; D gene uncertain. Trimming removed 5 bases at V and 3 bases at J, with 4 bases between. The CDR3 loop spans 10 amino acids. Germline V lookup: CDR1 DFQATT, CDR2 SNEGSKA (reference sequence). The CDR3 region is CSAADTEAFF. CDR3 nucleotide sequence: TGCAGTGCTGCGGACACTGAAGCTTTCTTT.